This T cell receptor (beta chain) was sequenced during a study of CD8+ T cells in alopecia areata (dated by TCRdb to 2016 to 2019). Broadly, across the study: High-throughput TCRbeta sequencing was used to examine T cell clonal expansion in alopecia areata in both the C3H/HeJ mouse model and human patients. immunoSEQ multiplex PCR using 35 Vbeta forward primers and 13 Jbeta reverse primers was used to amplify TCRbeta CDR3 regions. RNA was extracted with the PAXgene miRNA kit for fixed scalp, the miRNeasy kit for PBMCs, and the RNeasy kit for mouse skin. Clonality in the scalp was compared among normal scalp (n=4), patchy alopecia areata scalp (n=8), and alopecia totalis/universalis scalp (n=8). On the human side, TCRbeta sequencing was run on scalp tissue and on sorted CD4+ and CD8+ peripheral blood T cells from healthy controls and from alopecia areata patients with either patchy or totalis/universalis disease. Study-level results and caveats: TCR sequences shared between patients were less clear than in mice, possibly partly because of HLA diversity in the patient population. Scalp TCR repertoire analysis is complicated because resident alphabeta T cells in normal human skin are also sequenced, whereas mouse skin is dominated by gammadelta T cells. Higher clonality and more expanded CD8+ clones were observed in lesional scalp than in normal scalp, particularly in alopecia totalis/universalis, a finding suggestive of antigenic drive.

As concerns this clone: It has no known antigen specificity. No clone much larger than this one lies a single base away; base qualities are absent.

The method was the immunoSEQ multiplex PCR assay. RNA was extracted from all samples and reverse transcribed into cDNA, which served as template for TCR sequencing. SuperScript III was used for first-strand cDNA synthesis, primed with a 2:1 mix of oligo-dT and random hexamers. A synthetic immune receptor repertoire was used to gauge amplification bias, and whatever bias remained was removed computationally. Per the authors' processing: Raw reads were preprocessed to remove errors, and CDR3 was defined by IMGT conventions from the conserved cysteine to phenylalanine. Clonality was calculated as 1 minus Shannon entropy normalized by log2 of the number of productive unique TCRs. Whether scalp clones were CD4 or CD8 was inferred by matching scalp TCRbeta sequences against CD4 and CD8 repertoires sorted from blood. Sourced from immuneACCESS, this table was stored by TCRdb with only in-frame sequences that have V and J called. A share of the clones is absent; for the studies checked, an unresolved V gene accounts for under half, and the remainder has no known explanation. D and trimming come from the DNA, and the V and J calls and clone size come from that table. The table for this sample lists approximately 98,000 clones; 50% to 60% of them were counted only once. The ten largest account for around 23% of the sample.

CDR1 is given as SQVTM and CDR2 as ANQGSEA, both from the germline V gene. Trimming removed 1 base from V and 4 bases from J, leaving 19 bases between the germline ends. The CDR3, cysteine through phenylalanine, is 16 amino acids long. This entry keeps only the CDR3 DNA: 48 bases, framed from base 1. Lesional scalp punch biopsies and peripheral blood were collected from alopecia areata patients. PBMCs were isolated by density centrifugation and stained for CD3, CD4 and CD8, and CD4+ and CD8+ T cells were sorted on a FACSAria. The untreated alopecia areata patients were recruited through a multicenter biomarker study. For about 5 biomarker-study patients, blood CD8+ T cells were further sorted into NKG2D-low and NKG2D-high fractions.

The chain couples TRBV29-1 to TRBJ1-2; tentative D gene TRBD1, with 5 bases matching. This TCR was sampled from a human donor with alopecia areata. Specimen: NKG2D-low CD8+ T cells sorted from blood. The sample's cell subset or site, from its label and the paper: sorted CD8+ NKG2D-low blood T cells. The CDR3 reads as follows: CSVEGTPPGLGYGYTF. The DNA sequence follows: TGCAGCGTTGAAGGGACCCCCCCGGGACTGGGCTATGGCTACACCTTC.